Below, 22 T cell receptor beta chains from the same sample are listed, as sequenced in a study of tumor-infiltrating lymphocytes in oesophageal squamous cell carcinoma. From the PCR reads, TCRdb called clonotypes with MiXCR, one entry per CDR3 protein. The table includes over 10,000 distinct CDR3 sequences, less than 55% detected once. Sequenced material: esophageal tumor tissue. These receptors were taken from a female donor with esophageal squamous cell carcinoma.

This clonotype was seen ten or more times. A read error is possible here, since a much larger clone lies one base away. The chain joins TRBV27 to TRBJ2-7; TRBD2 matches 7 bases. CDR1 is MNHEY, CDR2 SMNVEV, per germline (reference sequence). V gave up 4 bases and J gave up 6 bases; unmatched junction bases: 18. The CDR3 extends over 17 amino acids. The CDR3, as DNA: TGTGCCAGCAGTTGGGAGGTCAGGACTAGAGTTTCCGGCGAGCAGTACTTC. Protein: CASSWEVRTRVSGEQYF.

By sample fraction, this clonotype is medium-sized (0.01 to 0.1%). The V gene is TRBV5-1, the J gene TRBJ2-2; no clear D. Looked up from germline, CDR1 is SGHRS and CDR2 is YFSETQ. Trimming cost V 4 bases and J 5 bases, with 12 bases left between them. This CDR3 comprises 14 residues. For the CDR3, the DNA is TGCGCCAGCAGCGTGGGGATATCTACCGGGGAGCTGTTTTTT. It yields the protein CASSVGISTGELFF.

This clonotype is large in the sample. The rearrangement links TRBV7-6 to TRBJ2-5; no clear D. V shed 1 base and J shed 5 bases, with 8 bases lying between them. The CDR3 contains 13 residues. The germline CDR1 and CDR2 sequences are SGHVS and FNYEAQ. CDR3 protein: CASSLVSWETQYF. The CDR3 DNA sequence: TGTGCCAGCAGCTTAGTAAGCTGGGAGACCCAGTACTTC.

This chain connects TRBV7-6 to TRBJ2-1; no reliable D call. The assigned J gene may be wrong: the sequence end matches TRBJ2-7 better. CDR1 and CDR2 (germline): SGHVS, FNYEAQ. The CDR3 runs to 14 residues. CDR3 protein: CASAPAAASYEQYF. Written as DNA, the CDR3 is TGTGCCAGCGCCCCGGCGGCGGCCTCCTACGAGCAGTACTTC.

The chain recombines TRBV12-3 or TRBV12-4 with TRBJ2-6, with no clear D. The DNA end is a closer match to TRBJ2-1, so the J assignment may be wrong. The CDR3 extends over 18 amino acids. As DNA, the CDR3 is TGTGCCAGCAGTTTATTCACAGCGAAAACTTGGAAAAGGGATGAGCAGTTCTTC. Protein sequence: CASSLFTAKTWKRDEQFF.

At least ten counts were recorded for this clonotype. V gene TRBV5-1 combines with J gene TRBJ1-2; no definite D call. Germline V gene sequence: CDR1 SGHRS, CDR2 YFSETQ. The V end was cut by 0 bases, the J end by 4 bases, with 10 bases between. CDR3 length: 14 residues. This CDR3 reads CASSLESQIYGYTF. The CDR3 DNA reads as TGCGCCAGCAGCTTGGAGTCTCAGATCTATGGCTACACCTTC.

By its share, this clonotype is medium-sized (0.01 to 0.1%). The J gene is TRBJ2-3, the V gene TRBV6-1; 7 nucleotides match TRBD2. V was pared by 5 bases and J by 3 bases, with 8 bases of the junction left unmatched. Per the germline V gene, CDR1 is MNHNS and CDR2 is SASEGT. This CDR3 is built from 15 residues. The CDR3 region is CASSSIWGGTDTQYF. CDR3 bases: TGTGCCAGCAGTAGTATCTGGGGAGGGACAGATACGCAGTATTTT.

The J gene is TRBJ1-1, the V gene TRBV6-8; a weak D match, TRBD1 (5 bases). CDR1 MNHGY and CDR2 SAAAGT come from the germline V gene. The CDR3 spans 14 residues. The V gene lost 2 bases and the J gene lost 11 bases, with 18 bases spanning the gap. The CDR3 DNA follows: TGTGCCAGCAGTTACCGCCGGGGGGGGGATGGGGCTTTCTTT. It is translated as CASSYRRGGDGAFF.

The sample holds many counts of this clonotype. V is TRBV27 and J is TRBJ2-6; 9 bases are a match to TRBD1. V lost 6 bases, J lost 0 bases, and 6 bases stayed unmatched. This CDR3 has 17 amino acids. Germline CDR1 is MNHEY and CDR2 is SMNVEV (reference sequence). The CDR3 reads CASRTGTGISGANVLTF. The DNA for the CDR3 is TGTGCCAGCAGGACCGGGACAGGGATCTCTGGGGCCAACGTCCTGACTTTC.

Regarding this clonotype: At one boundary the junction diverges from the germline segment, which might be a read error. This sequence joins TRBV7-2 and TRBJ2-5; D unresolved. The germline V gene has CDR1 SGHTA and CDR2 FQGNSA. CDR3 length: 12 residues. The CDR3 DNA reads as TGTGCCAGCGGCTTATACCAAGAGACCCAGTACTTC. This sequence encodes CASGLYQETQYF.

The J gene is TRBJ1-2, the V gene TRBV10-1; 7 nucleotides line up with TRBD1. After removal of 5 bases from V and 4 bases from J, the junction contained 4 bases not matched to a gene. CDR3 size: 13 residues. The germline V gene encodes CDR1 WNHNN and CDR2 SYGVQD (reference sequence). The CDR3 sequence: CASSFDRAYGYTF. CDR3 bases: TGCGCCAGCAGTTTCGACAGGGCCTATGGCTACACCTTC.

This clonotype was observed a handful of times. A much larger clone lies one base from this, so it may be a read error. The V call is TRBV5-5, the J call TRBJ2-1; TRBD2 matches 9 bases. The DNA matches TRBJ2-7 better at its end, which makes the J call doubtful. Germline CDR1 and CDR2: SGHKS and YYEKEE (reference sequence). The CDR3 consists of 13 residues. DNA for the CDR3: TGTGCCAGCAGGGTAGCGGGAGCCAATGAGCAGTACTTC. Amino acids: CASRVAGANEQYF.

The chain recombines TRBV6-8 with TRBJ2-1; tentative D call: TRBD1 (5 bases). The V gene's germline CDR1 is MNHGY and CDR2 SAAAGT. There are 18 residues in the CDR3. V was pared by 6 bases and J by 0 bases, with 21 bases between. The CDR3 here is CASSPRVGQLGSYNEQFF. For the CDR3, the DNA is TGTGCCAGCAGCCCCAGGGTAGGGCAGCTTGGCTCCTACAATGAGCAGTTCTTC.

V usage is TRBV28 and J usage is TRBJ2-6; D remains ambiguous. Germline values: CDR1 MDHEN, CDR2 SYDVKM. V lost 4 bases to trimming and J lost 2 bases, with 9 bases between them. CDR3 length equals 15 residues. Written as DNA, the CDR3 is TGTGCCAGCAGTTCAACAAAGCCTGGGGCCAACGTCCTGACTTTC. It is translated as CASSSTKPGANVLTF.

By proportion, this clonotype is medium-sized. This chain uses TRBV28 with TRBJ2-1; no definite D call. Per the germline V gene, CDR1 is MDHEN and CDR2 is SYDVKM. CDR3 length equals 11 residues. Between the trimmed V and J ends, which lost 8 bases and 8 bases, there was a span of 10 bases. The DNA of the CDR3 is TGTGCCAGCGGACGCTTGGATGAGCAGTTCTTC. Translation: CASGRLDEQFF.

The V call is TRBV7-4, the J call TRBJ2-1, with D perhaps assigned TRBD1 or TRBD2 (5 bases each). The end of the DNA aligns better with TRBJ2-7, so the J call may be wrong. The CDR3 is 17 residues long. Germline V gives CDR1 SGHVT, CDR2 SQSDAQ. This CDR3 is CASSFPKPGRERNEQYF. The CDR3 DNA reads as TGTGCCAGCAGCTTTCCCAAACCGGGACGAGAACGCAATGAGCAGTACTTC.

In DNA form, the CDR3 reads TGTGCCAGCAGCAAAAGTGGGCGGTTTCTCTACAATGAGCAGTTCTTC. Encoded protein: CASSKSGRFLYNEQFF. This chain uses TRBV7-9 with TRBJ2-4; D unresolved. The DNA end favors TRBJ2-1, so the J call may be wrong. Germline V gives CDR1 SEHNR, CDR2 FQNEAQ (reference sequence). This CDR3 region has 16 residues.

Notes on this clonotype: The junction departs from germline at one end; a sequencing error may be responsible. This sequence joins TRBV27 and TRBJ2-5; D is ambiguous. The CDR3 runs 15 residues. The germline CDR1 and CDR2 sequences are MNHEY and SMNVEV (reference sequence). The CDR3 reads CASSYSTKYNSPLHF. In nucleotides, the CDR3 is TGTGCCAGCAGTTACAGCACCAAATATAATTCACCCCTCCACTTC.

This clonotype was seen at least ten times. This chain joins TRBV4-2 and TRBJ2-1; no clear D gene. Trimming removed 6 bases from V and 0 bases from J, with 3 bases in between. There are 12 residues in the CDR3. Germline V gene data show CDR1 as LGHNA and CDR2 as YNFKEQ. CDR3 sequence: CASRGSYNEQFF. CDR3 in DNA: TGTGCCAGCAGAGGCTCCTACAATGAGCAGTTCTTC.

This clonotype showed up just a few times. This rearrangement joins TRBV14 to TRBJ2-4, with D perhaps TRBD2 (6 bases). The J call may be wrong; the DNA end is better matched by TRBJ2-5. The CDR3 is 13 residues long. Germline values: CDR1 SGHDN, CDR2 FVKESK. The CDR3 loop is CASSQDPGGTQYF. DNA for the CDR3: TGTGCCAGCAGCCAAGATCCCGGGGGGACCCAGTACTTC.

CDR3 sequence: CASGKATSGRTDTQYF. DNA for the CDR3: TGTGCCAGCGGAAAAGCGACTAGCGGCCGCACAGATACGCAGTATTTT. The chain joins TRBV12-3 or TRBV12-4 to TRBJ2-3; 9 nucleotides match TRBD2. The CDR3 loop spans 16 amino acids. With 8 bases clipped from V and 1 base from J, the junction kept 10 bases outside the gene matches.

As for this clonotype: An end of the junction differs from the germline gene, which may be a read error. The chain has TRBV7-2 and TRBJ2-4, with 9 bases matching TRBD1. CDR1 is SGHTA and CDR2 is FQGNSA in the germline V gene. The CDR3 contains 16 residues. The chain's CDR3 is CASNAPGQGANTEAFF. CDR3 in DNA: TGTGCCAGCAATGCTCCGGGACAGGGTGCGAACACTGAAGCTTTCTTC.